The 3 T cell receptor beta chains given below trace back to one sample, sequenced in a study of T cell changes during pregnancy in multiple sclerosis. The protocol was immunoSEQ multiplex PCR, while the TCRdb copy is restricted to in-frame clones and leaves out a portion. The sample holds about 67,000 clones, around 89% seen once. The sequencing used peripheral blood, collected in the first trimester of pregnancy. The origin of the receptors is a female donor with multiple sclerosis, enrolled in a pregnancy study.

CDR3 sequence (DNA): TGTGCCAGCAGCCGAGGACAGGGGGCGGCTGAAAAACTGTTTTTT. Its protein is CASSRGQGAAEKLFF. This chain links TRBV5-8 with TRBJ1-4, with TRBD1 identical over 11 bases. Germline assignment: CDR1 SGHTS and CDR2 YDEGEE. V lost 4 bases and J lost 7; bases outside the gene matches: 6. The CDR3 consists of 15 residues.

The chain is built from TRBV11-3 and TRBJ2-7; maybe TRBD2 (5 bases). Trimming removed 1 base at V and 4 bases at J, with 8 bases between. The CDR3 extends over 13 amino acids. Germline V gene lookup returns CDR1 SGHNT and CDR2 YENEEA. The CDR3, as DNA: TGTGCCAGCAGCTTAGCGGGAAAATACGAGCAGTACTTC. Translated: CASSLAGKYEQYF.

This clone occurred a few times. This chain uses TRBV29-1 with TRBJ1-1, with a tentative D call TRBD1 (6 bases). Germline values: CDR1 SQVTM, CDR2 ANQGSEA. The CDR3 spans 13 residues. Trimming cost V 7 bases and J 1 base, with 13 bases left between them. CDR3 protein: CSASGHRNTEAFF. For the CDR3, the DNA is TGCAGCGCCTCGGGACACAGGAACACTGAAGCTTTCTTT.